This is a list of T cell receptor beta chains from one sample in a study of T-cell reconstitution after alpha-beta-depleted transplantation in children. MiXCR was run by TCRdb on the PCR reads, yielding one entry per CDR3 protein. The profile shows roughly 790,000 distinct CDR3 sequences, 16% of them singletons. Specimen: PBMCs, mostly from graft donor cells, collected 360 days after TCRalphabeta/CD19-depleted stem cell transplant. The source is a male patient aged 5 to 17 who had a stem cell transplant for acute lymphoblastic leukemia, so the T cells may come from the graft donor. Each CDR3 is given with its conserved first and last residue. Only some rows state a clone size, as once, few, many or a class for expanded clones.

CDR3 | size | V
CASSLGPSYTF | many | TRBV5-1
CATRPSSGNTIYF | . | TRBV6-1
CSARGGFYGYTF | many | TRBV20-1
CASSLAGASYNEQFF | many | TRBV6-5
CASSNPGGRRETQYF | few | TRBV5-1
CASSWKGPSYEQYF | . | TRBV5-1
CASSYGGPDETQYF | . | TRBV6-5
CASSKGLNEKLFF | few | TRBV5-1
CASSQTGDSYNEQFF | few | TRBV18
CASSPGSSEQYF | few | TRBV5-5
CASSQGLAGVIENIQYF | few | TRBV5-1
CASKTGLADFYEQYF | . | TRBV7-2
CASSSGAGLYEQYF | few | TRBV4-1
CASSRGFGTPNEKLFF | . | TRBV14
CASRNSTGDGGYTF | . | TRBV12-3/TRBV12-4
CASSQDWRQGTGELFF | many | TRBV4-1
CASGLVGYGGETQYF | . | TRBV12-5
CATSDGRDYEQYF | many | TRBV24-1
CASSSTGGKSEQYF | few | TRBV7-2
CAIRPAVGGNQPQHF | few | TRBV10-3
CSVSWDTEAFF | few | TRBV29-1
CSARISSGRETQYF | . | TRBV20-1
CASSQRQVVWETDTQYF | few | TRBV4-1
CSVWALSYQETQYF | many | TRBV29-1
CASSCGTSGRQTQYF | . | TRBV2
CASSPRRPRGHYGYTF | . | TRBV28
CSAKGSFHEQYF | . | TRBV20-1
CSVGGGRGGSDTQYF | few | TRBV29-1
CSARDLEETYNEQFF | many | TRBV20-1
CASSSLAGSYEQYF | many | TRBV5-1
CASSFFGGQGHEQYF | . | TRBV7-3
CSVITVSSYEQYF | few | TRBV29-1
CASTSGVDRGFAEQYF | few | TRBV3-1
CSARGLAGVQQYF | few | TRBV20-1
CASSPSEGVTDTQYF | . | TRBV18
CASSPPDRTTYEQYF | many | TRBV5-1
CASSLGFRTNSNQPQHF | few | TRBV12-3/TRBV12-4
CASSSRQGANGELFF | . | TRBV6-5
CASSNGDRAYEQYF | . | TRBV5-1
CASSWFNPRSSYEQYF | few | TRBV12-3/TRBV12-4
CASSLAGLASNEQFF | few | TRBV11-2
CASGERERANTGELFF | few | TRBV5-1
CASGGGGGNEQFF | . | TRBV5-1
CATGGGSKNIQYF | . | TRBV10-3
CSVVPGLTYEQYF | many | TRBV29-1
CSASPEGTF | . | TRBV20-1
CASTPRTEGNNEQFF | few | TRBV5-1
CSARVKGTVNQPQHF | few | TRBV20-1
CASSSGGVYNEQFF | many | TRBV12-3/TRBV12-4
CSASPGGKQYF | . | TRBV20-1
CASSRTSLSYEQYF | many | TRBV6-5
CASSLGRLAGEKSPLWNEQFF | few | TRBV11-1
CSVVSGVKNIQYF | few | TRBV29-1
CASTPSPYSSYPYEQYF | . | TRBV12-3/TRBV12-4
CASSLGQAGFYNEQFF | few | TRBV5-1